The 9 T cell receptor beta chains listed next were all sequenced from one sample in a study of blood T cells in healthy people across ages. For the second PCR, which ran for about 6 to 11 cycles, a sample-barcoded 5' primer and a J-beta primer mix were used. From the 5' RACE reads, TCRdb called clonotypes with MiXCR, one entry per CDR3 protein. Of more than 700,000 distinct CDR3 sequences listed, 35% to 50% were seen once; the top ten hold roughly 20%. The sequenced sample was blood. The receptors come from an elderly man in good health.

The chain links TRBV6-2 or TRBV6-3 to TRBJ1-5, with no clear D. Trimming shortened V by 2 bases and J by 4 bases, and 15 bases separated the two germline ends. Germline loops: CDR1 MNHEY, CDR2 SVGEGT. The CDR3 runs 16 residues. CDR3 sequence: CASSYRVAVLNQPQHF. Here the CDR3 DNA reads TGTGCCAGCAGTTACCGGGTGGCGGTGCTTAATCAGCCCCAGCATTTT.

This chain joins TRBV20-1 and TRBJ2-3; 8 nucleotides align to TRBD2. This CDR3 is built from 17 residues. With 5 bases clipped from V and 0 bases from J, the junction kept 13 bases outside the gene matches. Germline CDR1 and CDR2: DFQATT and SNEGSKA (reference sequence). The CDR3 region has the DNA TGCAGTGCTCCCCTGATGGGGCGGGGGGCTAGCACAGATACGCAGTATTTT. It yields the protein CSAPLMGRGASTDTQYF.

This rearrangement joins TRBV7-2 to TRBJ2-3, with no clear D. The V end lost 5 bases, the J end lost 2 bases, and 14 bases lay between the germline ends. Germline V gene lookup returns CDR1 SGHTA and CDR2 FQGNSA. The CDR3 covers 15 residues. The CDR3 sequence: CASSKNWVFTDTQYF. CDR3 nucleotides: TGTGCCAGCAGCAAAAACTGGGTTTTCACAGATACGCAGTATTTT.

The chain has TRBV10-3 and TRBJ2-7, with 8 bases aligning to TRBD2. Germline CDR1 and CDR2: ENHRY and SYGVKD. Losses at the gene ends were 5 bases for V and 4 bases for J; bases not matched to a gene: 10. The CDR3 totals 15 residues. CDR3 loop: CAISSLADSDYEQYF. CDR3 sequence (DNA): TGTGCCATCAGTTCACTAGCGGATTCCGATTACGAGCAGTACTTC.

This clonotype appeared a few times. V usage is TRBV10-3 and J usage is TRBJ2-1; 10 bases align to TRBD2. This CDR3 spans 15 amino acids. V dropped 4 bases and J dropped 4; count of bases not matched to a gene: 4. The V gene's germline CDR1 is ENHRY and CDR2 SYGVKD. In nucleotides, the CDR3 is TGTGCCATCAGTGCTCCGGGACTAGCGTACAATGAGCAGTTCTTC. Encoded protein: CAISAPGLAYNEQFF.

The chain recombines TRBV12-3 or TRBV12-4 with TRBJ2-1; 9 bases fit TRBD2. J gave up 7 bases and V 2 bases, and 6 bases lay outside the gene matches. This CDR3 spans 15 amino acids. The CDR3 bases are TGTGCCAGCAGTTTATATAGCGGGAGTTTGAATGAGCAGTTCTTC. It translates to CASSLYSGSLNEQFF.

The chain has TRBV2 and TRBJ2-3; D is unresolved. The CDR3 loop spans 15 amino acids. V was clipped by 4 bases and J by 0 bases, with 11 bases between them. Germline lookup yields CDR1 SNHLY and CDR2 FYNNEI. The CDR3 spells CASSVLASSTDTQYF. As DNA, the CDR3 is TGTGCCAGCAGTGTCCTTGCTTCTAGCACAGATACGCAGTATTTT.

CDR3 nucleotides: TGTGCCAGCAGTATGACAGGGGGTTGGGACGAGCAGTACTTC. Residues: CASSMTGGWDEQYF. V gene TRBV6-1 combines with J gene TRBJ2-7, with TRBD1 matching over 9 bases. The CDR3 covers 14 residues. The V gene's germline CDR1 is MNHNS and CDR2 SASEGT. V lost 5 bases and J lost 5; bases outside the gene matches: 7.

This clonotype occurred many times. Germline and junction disagree at one end, which may indicate a read error. The chain has TRBV5-1 and TRBJ1-2; TRBD1 matches at 12 bases. This CDR3 has 15 residues. In germline, CDR1 is SGHRS, CDR2 YFSETQ. CDR3 protein: CASSPGTGGNYGYTF. CDR3 sequence (DNA): TGTGCCAGCAGCCCCGGGACAGGGGGCAACTATGGCTACACCTTC.